The entry below gives a single T cell receptor (beta chain) sequence along with its context. This specimen belongs to a study of blood T cell repertoires in COVID-19. Across the whole study: Material from acute and convalescent COVID-19 was sourced from the United States, Italy and Spain.

In the original analysis: Amplifying reference gene primers gave estimates of nucleated cell counts. Profiled with immunoSEQ multiplex PCR; TCRdb holds only in-frame clones, not every one. For V, J and clone size, that table is used; D and trimming come from the DNA. The repertoire holds some 220,000 clones, with around 84% as singletons. The V gene's germline CDR1 is LGHDT and CDR2 YNNKEL (reference sequence). J was trimmed by 6 bases and V by 5 bases; bases with no gene match: 6. The CDR3 loop spans 15 amino acids. The chain couples TRBV3-1 (or the pseudogene TRBV3-2) to TRBJ1-4; the match to TRBD1 covers 10 bases. This TCR was sampled from an older woman who had recovered from COVID-19. The source material was peripheral blood. CDR3 nucleotide sequence: TGTGCCAGCAGCGATCCCGGGACAGGGGATGAAAAACTGTTTTTT. As protein: CASSDPGTGDEKLFF.